The 27 T cell receptor beta chains below all came from one sample that was sequenced in a study of blood T cell repertoires in COVID-19. Method: immunoSEQ multiplex PCR; TCRdb's copy keeps in-frame clones and lacks some. The sample has some 250,000 clones, 75% to 90% seen once. The sample was PBMCs or T cells enriched from blood (not recorded which). Receptors originate from a man in his forties who had recovered from COVID-19.

The chain carries TRBV5-5 and TRBJ1-4; the D gene is possibly TRBD1 (6 bases). The CDR3 is 15 amino acids. The germline V gene has CDR1 SGHKS and CDR2 YYEKEE (reference sequence). V lost 3 bases, J lost 1 base, and 10 bases lay in between. The CDR3 reads CASSWGGQTNEKLFF. The CDR3, as DNA: TGTGCCAGCAGCTGGGGGGGACAAACTAATGAAAAACTGTTTTTT.

This chain joins TRBV9 and TRBJ2-2; 7 bases map to TRBD2. Germline values: CDR1 SGDLS, CDR2 YYNGEE. The V gene end was trimmed by 0 bases and the J gene end by 6 bases; junction bases not matched to a gene: 5. The CDR3 consists of 15 residues. The CDR3: CASSVVGRGSGELFF. In DNA form, the CDR3 reads TGTGCCAGCAGCGTAGTAGGGAGGGGATCCGGGGAGCTGTTTTTT.

The rearrangement uses TRBV3-1 (or the pseudogene TRBV3-2) and TRBJ2-1; TRBD2 is a possible D gene (11 bases). In germline, CDR1 is LGHDT, CDR2 YNNKEL (reference sequence). The CDR3 length is 20 residues. The V and J ends lost 4 bases and 1 base respectively, with 26 bases between them. The CDR3 reads CASSPIRDRGLAVSYNEQFF. The CDR3 nucleotides read TGTGCCAGCAGCCCGATCAGGGACAGGGGACTAGCGGTATCCTACAATGAGCAGTTCTTC.

V gene TRBV2 combines with J gene TRBJ1-1; 8 positions match TRBD1. Germline V CDR1 and CDR2: SNHLY, FYNNEI. The J segment lost 1 base and the V segment lost 6 bases, leaving 4 bases of the junction unmatched. The CDR3 covers 14 residues. The DNA for the CDR3 is TGTGCCAGCAGCGCCAGGGGGCGGAACACTGAAGCTTTCTTT. It encodes CASSARGRNTEAFF. Filled out from reference TRBV2 and TRBJ1-1, the complete variable domain reads EPEVTQTPSHQVTQMGQEVILRCVPISNHLYFYWYRQILGQKVEFLVSFYNNEISEKSEIFDDQFSVERPDGSNFTLKIRSTKLEDSAMYFCASSARGRNTEAFFGQGTRLTVV.

The chain joins TRBV20-1 to TRBJ2-1; no reliable D call. With 6 bases removed from V and 8 bases from J, the gap between germline ends came to 11 bases. The germline gives CDR1 DFQATT, CDR2 SNEGSKA (reference sequence). The CDR3 runs 11 residues. The CDR3: CSATYMYEQFF. The DNA for the CDR3 is TGCAGTGCCACCTATATGTATGAGCAGTTCTTC.

This clone was counted only a few times. The rearrangement uses TRBV1 and TRBJ2-2; the table's TRBD2 call for D was not verified on the DNA. TRBV1 is tagged as a pseudogene. This CDR3 is built from 20 residues. The CDR3 DNA follows: TGCACCAGCAGCCAAGGCCGAGCCCCGAAGCGGGACTGGGGCACCGGGGAGCTGTTTTTT. Residues: CTSSQGRAPKRDWGTGELFF.

As to this clone: Other DNA sequences from this sample encode an identical CDR3 as well. The J gene is TRBJ2-1, the V gene TRBV6-5; 8 bases agree with TRBD1. After removal of 6 bases from V and 3 bases from J, the junction contained 1 base not matched to a gene. The CDR3 totals 13 residues. Germline V gene sequence: CDR1 MNHEY, CDR2 SVGAGI. As DNA, the CDR3 is TGTGCCAGCAGGGACAGGGTCTACAATGAGCAGTTCTTC. Translation gives CASRDRVYNEQFF.

This chain uses TRBV5-4 with TRBJ2-7; 8 bases align to TRBD1. J lost 1 base, V lost 3 bases, and 0 bases had no gene match. Germline-derived CDR1 and CDR2 are SGHNT and YYREEE (reference sequence). CDR3 length: 13 residues. The CDR3 protein is CASSWTGSYEQYF. In DNA form, the CDR3 reads TGTGCCAGCAGCTGGACAGGGTCCTACGAGCAGTACTTC.

This chain connects TRBV15 to TRBJ1-5; 8 nucleotides match TRBD1. V lost 4 bases, J lost 4 bases, and 6 bases stayed unmatched. The CDR3 is 15 residues long. Germline-derived CDR1 and CDR2 are LNHNV and YYDKDF (reference sequence). In DNA, the CDR3 is TGTGCCACCAGCAAAGGGGACAGGTCAAATCAGCCCCAGCATTTT. Protein product: CATSKGDRSNQPQHF.

This chain connects TRBV28 to TRBJ2-1, with a tentative D call TRBD1 (5 bases). This CDR3 has 11 residues. V shed 4 bases and J shed 15 bases, with 13 bases lying between them. Germline CDR1 is MDHEN and CDR2 is SYDVKM. CDR3 in amino acids: CASSSPRDLFF. CDR3 coding DNA: TGTGCCAGCAGTTCTCCCAGGGATCTGTTCTTC.

The chain links TRBV5-6 to TRBJ2-5, with D perhaps TRBD2 (5 bases). The V gene's germline CDR1 is SGHDT and CDR2 YYEEEE. This CDR3 has 14 amino acids. V was cut by 2 bases and J by 5 bases, with 13 bases left in between. CDR3: CASSLRSGGETQYF. CDR3 sequence (DNA): TGTGCCAGCAGCTTAAGGTCGGGCGGGGAGACCCAGTACTTC. Filled out from reference TRBV5-6 and TRBJ2-5, the complete variable domain reads DAGVTQSPTHLIKTRGQQVTLRCSPKSGHDTVSWYQQALGQGPQFIFQYYEEEERQRGNFPDRFSGHQFPNYSSELNVNALLLGDSALYLCASSLRSGGETQYFGPGTRLLVL.

This clone was seen only once. The J gene is TRBJ2-3, the V gene TRBV4-1, with 8 positions matching TRBD2. The J segment lost 4 bases and the V segment lost 4 bases, leaving 10 bases of the junction unmatched. Germline loops: CDR1 MGHRA, CDR2 YSYEKL. This CDR3 comprises 16 residues. CDR3 sequence reads: CASSPAGLVSPDTQYF. The CDR3 DNA follows: TGCGCCAGCAGCCCCGCGGGACTAGTTAGTCCAGATACGCAGTATTTT.

The chain uses TRBV28 and TRBJ2-2; the match to TRBD2 covers 14 bases. Trimming cost V 3 bases and J 6 bases; bases outside gene matches: 9. The CDR3 loop spans 18 amino acids. Germline loops: CDR1 MDHEN, CDR2 SYDVKM. The DNA for the CDR3 is TGTGCCAGCAGTTTGACGGGACTAGCGGGAGACGATGCCGGGGAGCTGTTTTTT. This gives the protein CASSLTGLAGDDAGELFF.

The rearrangement joins TRBV27 to TRBJ1-5, with D perhaps matching TRBD1 (5 bases). CDR1 and CDR2 from the germline V gene are MNHEY and SMNVEV (reference sequence). The CDR3 has 15 amino acids. The V end was cut by 4 bases, the J end by 6 bases, with 16 bases between. The CDR3 region has the DNA TGTGCCAGCAGTTCACCAGGGAAGCGATCTCAGCCCCAGCATTTT. This sequence encodes CASSSPGKRSQPQHF.

The V and J genes are TRBV18 and TRBJ1-4; TRBD1 aligns across 9 bases. The CDR3 loop spans 12 amino acids. Losses at the gene ends were 4 bases for V and 11 bases for J; bases not matched to a gene: 2. Germline V gives CDR1 KGHSH, CDR2 LQKENI. Here the CDR3 reads CASSRTGEKLFF. The CDR3 region has the DNA TGTGCCAGCTCACGGACAGGGGAGAAACTGTTTTTT.

The table lists this clone with a few counts. V gene TRBV29-1 combines with J gene TRBJ2-1; D is perhaps TRBD2 (6 bases). Germline assignment: CDR1 SQVTM and CDR2 ANQGSEA. Between the trimmed V and J ends, which lost 1 base and 7 bases, there was a span of 11 bases. CDR3 length: 13 residues. The CDR3 coding sequence is TGCAGCGTTGAAGGCCGGGACTTAAATGAGCAGTTCTTC. This translates into CSVEGRDLNEQFF.

This clone was seen a few times. The genes are TRBV19 and TRBJ2-5; D is perhaps TRBD2 (6 bases). The germline CDR1 and CDR2 sequences are LNHDA and SQIVND (reference sequence). V was shortened by 5 bases and J by 7 bases, with 20 bases between the two germline ends. The CDR3 consists of 15 residues. The CDR3: CASSVPGLSFRTQYF. The CDR3 coding sequence is TGTGCCAGTAGTGTACCGGGACTGTCTTTTCGGACCCAGTACTTC.

Details on this clone: Other DNA sequences in this sample translate to the same CDR3. The chain combines TRBV11-2 with TRBJ1-4, with 11 bases that match TRBD1. V was clipped by 1 base and J by 8 bases; unmatched bases: 3. This CDR3 has 15 amino acids. CDR1 is SGHAT, CDR2 FQNNGV, per germline. The DNA for the CDR3 is TGTGCCAGCAGCTTAGGGGACAGGGGGAAGGAAAAACTGTTTTTT. Translating gives CASSLGDRGKEKLFF.

V usage is TRBV5-6 and J usage is TRBJ1-5; TRBD1 matches 9 bases. Germline CDR1 is SGHDT and CDR2 is YYEEEE. The CDR3 has 15 amino acids. With V trimmed by 4 bases and J by 6 bases, 8 bases remained unmatched. CDR3 bases: TGTGCCAGCAGCATGAGACAGGGGGTAGGTCAGCCCCAGCATTTT. Translated: CASSMRQGVGQPQHF.

In its sample, this clone was seen a few times. This chain links TRBV3-1 (or the pseudogene TRBV3-2) with TRBJ1-3; D call uncertain. CDR1 is LGHDT and CDR2 is YNNKEL in the germline V gene (reference sequence). This CDR3 has 14 residues. V dropped 2 bases and J dropped 0 bases, with 5 bases sitting between them. The CDR3 region has the DNA TGTGCCAGCAGCCAACGGAGCTCTGGAAACACCATATATTTT. This codes for CASSQRSSGNTIYF.

This clone was seen more than once but under ten times. J is TRBJ1-5 and V is TRBV4-2; 7 nucleotides match TRBD1. The J segment lost 6 bases and the V segment lost 4 bases, leaving 9 bases of the junction unmatched. The length of the CDR3 is 15 residues. The germline gives CDR1 LGHNA, CDR2 YNFKEQ. The CDR3 DNA is TGTGCCAGCAGCCTTAACGACAGGGTGAGTCAGCCCCAGCATTTT. Its translation is CASSLNDRVSQPQHF.

The V and J genes are TRBV5-4 and TRBJ2-3, with TRBD2 matching over 7 bases. From germline, CDR1 is SGHNT and CDR2 YYREEE (reference sequence). The CDR3 is 13 residues long. The ends lost 1 base at V and 14 bases at J; junction bases unmatched: 10. The CDR3, as DNA: TGTGCCAGCAGCTTGTCTAGCGGCTCGCCGGGGTATTTT. As protein: CASSLSSGSPGYF. Variable domain in full (rest from reference TRBV5-4 and TRBJ2-3): ETGVTQSPTHLIKTRGQQVTLRCSSQSGHNTVSWYQQALGQGPQFIFQYYREEENGRGNFPPRFSGLQFPNYSSELNVNALELDDSALYLCASSLSSGSPGYFGPGTRLTVL.

The CDR3 DNA reads as TGCAGTGCTAGTTTAGTGGGGGCCCAAGAGACCCAGTACTTC. Protein: CSASLVGAQETQYF. The V gene is TRBV20-1, the J gene TRBJ2-5, with D tentatively TRBD1 (6 bases). The CDR3 sequence is 14 residues long. Trimming cost V 3 bases and J 1 base, with 12 bases left between them. The V gene's germline CDR1 is DFQATT and CDR2 SNEGSKA (reference sequence).

The V and J genes are TRBV6-5 and TRBJ1-2, with 8 bases matching TRBD1. Germline V gene sequence: CDR1 MNHEY, CDR2 SVGAGI. The CDR3 covers 16 residues. V gave up 2 bases and J gave up 2 bases; unmatched junction bases: 7. CDR3 sequence reads: CASSYLQGALNYGYTF. The CDR3 DNA reads TGTGCCAGCAGTTACCTGCAGGGGGCATTGAACTATGGCTACACCTTC.

This rearrangement joins TRBV9 to TRBJ1-1; D is perhaps TRBD1 (5 bases). This CDR3 has 11 amino acids. Trimming removed 9 bases at V and 4 bases at J, with 10 bases between. CDR1 is SGDLS and CDR2 is YYNGEE in the germline V gene. The CDR3 sequence is CAKEGATEAFF. CDR3 nucleotide sequence: TGTGCCAAAGAAGGGGCCACTGAAGCTTTCTTT.

V usage is TRBV4-1 and J usage is TRBJ2-1, with no clear D. CDR3 length: 12 amino acids. Germline-derived CDR1 and CDR2 are MGHRA and YSYEKL. Trimming left V 1 base short and J 9 bases short, with 7 bases between. The CDR3 coding sequence is TGCGCCAGCAGCCAAGCCCTAACTGAGCAGTTCTTC. Residues: CASSQALTEQFF.

The V and J genes are TRBV6-5 and TRBJ1-1; TRBD1 agrees at 7 bases. The germline CDR1 and CDR2 sequences are MNHEY and SVGAGI. V was pared by 7 bases and J by 3 bases, with 11 bases of the junction left unmatched. This CDR3 has 15 residues. The CDR3 DNA sequence: TGTGCCAGCACGGGACAGACAACTTTTTACACTGAAGCTTTCTTT. Amino acids: CASTGQTTFYTEAFF.